These 14 T cell receptor beta chains were sequenced from one sample in a study of cytomegalovirus exposure and HLA in healthy donors. With 60 Vbeta and 13 Jbeta primers, the PCR was carried out. This table comes from immunoSEQ multiplex PCR, and its TCRdb copy is limited to in-frame clones, with some not included. The sample lists approximately 89,000 clones, about 80% occurring once. The specimen sequenced was PBMCs. Receptors originate from a human donor in good health.

The table lists this clone with a few counts. The V and J genes are TRBV6-5 and TRBJ1-5; D is uncertain. The length of the CDR3 is 15 residues. V was cut by 6 bases and J by 3 bases, with 15 bases left in between. Germline values: CDR1 MNHEY, CDR2 SVGAGI. For the CDR3, the DNA is TGTGCCAGCAGACTTGCTGCAGGTCCCAATCAGCCCCAGCATTTT. The encoded protein is CASRLAAGPNQPQHF.

This chain links TRBV27 with TRBJ2-7, with D possibly being TRBD2 (6 bases). CDR1 is MNHEY and CDR2 is SMNVEV in the germline V gene (reference sequence). The CDR3 covers 14 residues. V dropped 6 bases and J dropped 3 bases, with 15 bases sitting between them. The CDR3 spells CASRYGQGGYEQYF. As DNA, the CDR3 is TGTGCCAGCAGGTACGGGCAGGGAGGCTACGAGCAGTACTTC.

The rearrangement uses TRBV7-2 and TRBJ2-7; D is uncertain. Trimming stripped 1 base from V and 0 bases from J, with 10 bases between. The CDR3 covers 15 residues. Germline CDR1 and CDR2: SGHTA and FQGNSA. This CDR3 reads CASSLGAESSYEQYF. CDR3 bases: TGTGCCAGCAGCTTAGGTGCCGAGAGCTCCTACGAGCAGTACTTC.

J is TRBJ2-3 and V is TRBV19; the D gene is possibly TRBD2 (6 bases). Germline CDR1 LNHDA, CDR2 SQIVND (reference sequence). With 0 bases removed from V and 1 base from J, the gap between germline ends came to 8 bases. CDR3 size: 15 residues. CDR3 nucleotide sequence: TGTGCCAGTAGTATAGATAGCGGACGCACAGATACGCAGTATTTT. Protein sequence: CASSIDSGRTDTQYF.

This chain links TRBV7-9 with TRBJ2-2, with 7 bases aligning to TRBD1. CDR3 size: 15 residues. V lost 1 base to trimming and J lost 4 bases; unmatched junction nucleotides: 3. Germline-derived CDR1 and CDR2 are SEHNR and FQNEAQ (reference sequence). The CDR3 DNA reads as TGTGCCAGCAGCTTAGTGGGGACAGCCACCGGGGAGCTGTTTTTT. This encodes CASSLVGTATGELFF.

V gene TRBV6-5 combines with J gene TRBJ1-1, with D tentatively TRBD1 (6 bases). Trimming left V 7 bases short and J 1 base short, with 10 bases between. The CDR3 contains 13 residues. CDR1 MNHEY and CDR2 SVGAGI come from the germline V gene. The CDR3: CASKRQANTEAFF. In DNA form, the CDR3 reads TGTGCCAGCAAACGACAGGCGAACACTGAAGCTTTCTTT.

The chain is built from TRBV7-3 and TRBJ2-3; 14 nucleotides match TRBD2. After removal of 5 bases from V and 8 bases from J, the junction contained 9 bases not matched to a gene. The CDR3 is made up of 16 amino acids. Germline V gene sequence: CDR1 SGHTA, CDR2 FQGTGA. The CDR3: CASSPGLAGAPSTQYF. The CDR3 bases are TGTGCCAGCAGCCCGGGACTAGCGGGGGCACCAAGTACGCAGTATTTT. The variable domain in full, completed from reference TRBV7-3 and TRBJ2-3, reads GAGVSQTPSNKVTEKGKYVELRCDPISGHTALYWYRQSLGQGPEFLIYFQGTGAADDSGLPNDRFFAVRPEGSVSTLKIQRTERGDSAVYLCASSPGLAGAPSTQYFGPGTRLTVL.

The chain couples TRBV4-3 to TRBJ2-2, with D perhaps matching TRBD1 (6 bases). The V end was cut by 2 bases, the J end by 5 bases, with 9 bases between. Germline CDR1 and CDR2: LGHNA and YSLEER. The CDR3 has 14 amino acids. The CDR3: CASSQKQGTGELFF. CDR3 DNA sequence: TGCGCCAGCAGCCAAAAACAGGGTACCGGGGAGCTGTTTTTT.

The gene calls are TRBV6-4 and TRBJ1-5; D may be TRBD1 (6 bases). The CDR3 has 15 residues. Germline V gene sequence: CDR1 MRHNA, CDR2 SNTAGT. Trimming pared 4 bases from V and 7 bases from J, leaving 17 bases between. The CDR3 region is CASSGRAGGAQPQHF. The CDR3 DNA follows: TGTGCCAGCAGTGGCCGGGCTGGGGGCGCACAGCCCCAGCATTTT.

The sample holds a few counts of this clone. The rearrangement links TRBV19 to TRBJ2-7; D gene uncertain. The V end was cut by 3 bases, the J end by 5 bases, with 11 bases between. In germline, CDR1 is LNHDA, CDR2 SQIVND (reference sequence). The CDR3 extends over 13 amino acids. DNA for the CDR3: TGTGCCAGTAGTATGAGAGGTTCCCACGAGCAGTACTTC. Amino acids: CASSMRGSHEQYF.

There are a few counts of this clone. The rearrangement links TRBV6-5 to TRBJ1-5, with D maybe TRBD1 (5 bases). CDR3 length: 15 residues. Trimming shortened V by 2 bases and J by 1 base, and 9 bases separated the two germline ends. CDR1 is MNHEY, CDR2 SVGAGI, per germline. CDR3 DNA: TGTGCCAGCAGTTACGGGCCAGGGAGCAATCAGCCCCAGCATTTT. It codes for CASSYGPGSNQPQHF.

In this sample, this clone turned up once. V usage is TRBV5-6 and J usage is TRBJ2-1; 9 bases are a match to TRBD1. Germline-derived CDR1 and CDR2 are SGHDT and YYEEEE. With V trimmed by 4 bases and J by 7 bases, 6 bases remained unmatched. CDR3 size: 14 residues. The CDR3 sequence is CASSLPDRGNEQFF. In nucleotides, the CDR3 is TGTGCCAGCAGCCTCCCGGACAGGGGTAATGAGCAGTTCTTC.

This chain connects TRBV5-4 to TRBJ1-2; unclear D gene. Germline CDR1 is SGHNT and CDR2 is YYREEE (reference sequence). V lost 6 bases to trimming and J lost 5 bases, with 17 bases between them. The CDR3 loop spans 14 amino acids. CDR3 sequence: CASMSLGASYGYTF. Written as DNA, the CDR3 is TGTGCCAGCATGAGCTTGGGAGCAAGTTATGGCTACACCTTC. Drawing the rest from reference TRBV5-4 and TRBJ1-2, the complete variable domain is ETGVTQSPTHLIKTRGQQVTLRCSSQSGHNTVSWYQQALGQGPQFIFQYYREEENGRGNFPPRFSGLQFPNYSSELNVNALELDDSALYLCASMSLGASYGYTFGSGTRLTVV.

The rearrangement uses TRBV25-1 and TRBJ2-2; TRBD2 aligns across 7 bases. After removal of 4 bases from V and 7 bases from J, the junction contained 9 bases not matched to a gene. Germline-derived CDR1 and CDR2 are MGHDK and SYGVNS. CDR3 size: 15 residues. For the CDR3, the DNA is TGTGCCAGCAGTGCTGCGGGAGCCCCTAGCGGGGAGCTGTTTTTT. Protein: CASSAAGAPSGELFF. Looking up the rest from reference TRBV25-1 and TRBJ2-2 gives the full variable domain: EADIYQTPRYLVIGTGKKITLECSQTMGHDKMYWYQQDPGMELHLIHYSYGVNSTEKGDLSSESTVSRIRTEHFPLTLESARPSHTSQYLCASSAAGAPSGELFFGEGSRLTVL.